Listed here are 14 T cell receptor beta chains from one sample, sequenced in a study of identical twins. TCRdb independently ran MiXCR on the 5' RACE reads; one entry per CDR3 protein. The table has roughly 710,000 distinct CDR3 sequences, roughly 6% seen once. The sequenced sample was naive T cells sorted from blood. These receptors all come from a man aged 18 to 30 in good health.

This clonotype was found many times. The chain has TRBV6-2 or TRBV6-3 and TRBJ2-7; 10 positions agree with TRBD2. The CDR3 has 14 residues. Losses at the gene ends were 6 bases for V and 4 bases for J; bases not matched to a gene: 6. CDR1 MNHEY and CDR2 SVGEGT come from the germline V gene. Here the CDR3 DNA reads TGTGCCAGCAGATCTAGCGGGAGTATGTACGAGCAGTACTTC. It codes for CASRSSGSMYEQYF.

This clonotype was seen ten or more times. The chain couples TRBV5-1 to TRBJ1-5; D is possibly TRBD1 (5 bases). This CDR3 region has 15 residues. Trimming took 2 bases from V and 3 from J, leaving 12 bases between them. Germline CDR1 SGHRS, CDR2 YFSETQ. The CDR3 coding sequence is TGCGCCAGCAGCTTTGGTGGGGGGTCCAATCAGCCCCAGCATTTT. Its translation: CASSFGGGSNQPQHF.

This clonotype was seen ten or more times. The chain joins TRBV5-1 to TRBJ1-1; 8 positions match TRBD1. Germline CDR1 and CDR2: SGHRS and YFSETQ. V trimming: 3 bases; J trimming: 1 base; junction bases outside the gene matches: 5. The CDR3 is 15 residues long. The CDR3 nucleotides are TGCGCCAGCAGCTCTTTGACAGGGGAGAACACTGAAGCTTTCTTT. It encodes CASSSLTGENTEAFF.

V is TRBV3-1 and J is TRBJ2-1; the match to TRBD2 covers 9 bases. Germline CDR1 LGHDT, CDR2 YNNKEL (reference sequence). CDR3 size: 17 residues. V was clipped by 0 bases and J by 10 bases; unmatched bases: 13. As DNA, the CDR3 is TGTGCCAGCAGCCAAGAGGTCGGAGTAGCGGGGGTGGACGAGCAGTTCTTC. It translates to CASSQEVGVAGVDEQFF.

The chain joins TRBV4-1 to TRBJ2-4; 7 nucleotides match TRBD2. The CDR3 is 19 residues long. V was clipped by 1 base and J by 0 bases; unmatched bases: 12. In germline, CDR1 is MGHRA, CDR2 YSYEKL. The CDR3 DNA sequence: TGCGCCAGCAGCCAAGCTCCACCAGGGACTACCATAGCCAAAAACATTCAGTACTTC. As protein: CASSQAPPGTTIAKNIQYF.

This clonotype has a handful of counts. V gene TRBV29-1 combines with J gene TRBJ2-7, with TRBD2 as a possible D gene (5 bases). V lost 5 bases and J 3 bases, leaving 11 bases between the germline ends. This CDR3 spans 12 amino acids. Germline lookup yields CDR1 SQVTM and CDR2 ANQGSEA. The CDR3 nucleotides are TGCAGCGTTTTCGTCAGCGGCTACGAGCAGTACTTC. Amino acid sequence: CSVFVSGYEQYF.

This clonotype has more than one count but fewer than ten. The rearrangement links TRBV12-3 or TRBV12-4 to TRBJ1-2; D remains unclear. The V end lost 2 bases, the J end lost 4 bases, and 14 bases lay between the germline ends. The CDR3 covers 15 residues. The CDR3 spells CASSLIPQRAYGYTF. CDR3 nucleotide sequence: TGTGCCAGCAGTTTAATACCTCAGCGGGCCTATGGCTACACCTTC.

This clonotype was picked up many times. The V and J genes are TRBV24-1 and TRBJ2-1; 8 nucleotides align to TRBD2. CDR1 and CDR2 from the germline V gene are KGHDR and SFDVKD. Losses at the gene ends were 1 base for V and 6 bases for J; bases not matched to a gene: 7. This CDR3 contains 16 residues. CDR3 coding DNA: TGTGCCACCAGTGATTTAGGAGCGGGAGTCCTCAATGAGCAGTTCTTC. Protein sequence: CATSDLGAGVLNEQFF.

The V gene is TRBV6-2 or TRBV6-3, the J gene TRBJ2-1, with 11 positions matching TRBD2. V was clipped by 0 bases and J by 8 bases; unmatched bases: 3. Per germline, CDR1 MNHEY and CDR2 SVGEGT. This CDR3 is built from 15 residues. The CDR3 DNA follows: TGTGCCAGCAGTTACTCTAGCGGGAGGGCCGATGAGCAGTTCTTC. It codes for CASSYSSGRADEQFF.

V and J are TRBV6-1 and TRBJ2-3; 10 positions agree with TRBD2. Germline CDR1 MNHNS, CDR2 SASEGT. This CDR3 is built from 15 residues. J lost 3 bases, V lost 4 bases, and 4 bases had no gene match. The CDR3 bases are TGTGCCAGCAGTGCCTTAGCGGGAGGTACAGATACGCAGTATTTT. Encoded protein: CASSALAGGTDTQYF.

This chain links TRBV5-1 with TRBJ2-7; 8 positions agree with TRBD2. The CDR3 spans 14 residues. The V gene end was trimmed by 2 bases and the J gene end by 7 bases; junction bases not matched to a gene: 8. Germline loops: CDR1 SGHRS, CDR2 YFSETQ. The DNA for the CDR3 is TGCGCCAGCAGCTTCGCGGGAGGAGTGTGGGAGCAGTACGTC. Amino acid sequence: CASSFAGGVWEQYV.

This clonotype was counted between two and nine times. V usage is TRBV7-9 and J usage is TRBJ1-1; D gene unclear. Germline values: CDR1 SEHNR, CDR2 FQNEAQ (reference sequence). Trimming stripped 1 base from V and 11 bases from J, with 17 bases between. This CDR3 is built from 14 residues. CDR3 loop: CASSLVRSGSRAFF. The DNA for the CDR3 is TGTGCCAGCAGCTTAGTACGATCCGGCAGCCGGGCTTTCTTT.

In this sample, this clonotype turned up a few times. V gene TRBV20-1 combines with J gene TRBJ2-4; no firm D call. The CDR3 spans 14 residues. Germline V CDR1 and CDR2: DFQATT, SNEGSKA (reference sequence). V lost 4 bases to trimming and J lost 0 bases, with 10 bases between them. In nucleotides, the CDR3 is TGCAGTGCTAACGGGCCCGTAGCCAAAAACATTCAGTACTTC. It codes for CSANGPVAKNIQYF.

There are many counts of this clonotype. The genes are TRBV29-1 and TRBJ2-7, with D possibly matching TRBD1 (5 bases). Germline V gene lookup returns CDR1 SQVTM and CDR2 ANQGSEA. There are 13 residues in the CDR3. The V end lost 6 bases, the J end lost 4 bases, and 16 bases lay between the germline ends. Written as DNA, the CDR3 is TGCAGCGTAACGGGCTTAGGGGTTTACGAGCAGTACTTC. This gives the protein CSVTGLGVYEQYF.